A selection of T cell receptor beta chains follows, all from one sample in a study of response to subunit inactivated influenza vaccine. MiXCR, applied by TCRdb to the RT-PCR reads, yields one record per CDR3 protein. Of under 950,000 distinct CDR3 sequences in the sample, 20% to 25% were seen once. Specimen: PBMCs from blood, collected around 5 days after vaccination. The receptors were sampled from a man aged 45-65 years who received an inactivated influenza vaccine. CDR3s include the opening cysteine and the closing phenylalanine or tryptophan. A D gene is named only where the DNA matches it firmly. Clone size is stated in some rows and not others, as once, few, many or a class when expanded.

clone_size,d_call,j_call,v_call,cdr3_nt,cdr3_aa
-,-,TRBJ2-1,TRBV5-1,TGCGCCAGCAGCCCTGACAATGACAATGAGCAGTTCTTC,CASSPDNDNEQFF
few,-,TRBJ1-1,TRBV20-1,TGCAGTGCTAGAGACCAGGGGAGGGTCGCTGAAGCTTTCTTT,CSARDQGRVAEAFF
few,-,TRBJ2-5,TRBV6-2/TRBV6-3,TGTGCCAGCAGTTACCGAGCGGGTGACCAAGAGACCCAGTACTTC,CASSYRAGDQETQYF
-,TRBD1,TRBJ1-2,TRBV4-2,TGTGCCAGCAGCCAAGAGGTGGTTTCCAGGACAGGGGGATCCTATGGCTACACCTTC,CASSQEVVSRTGGSYGYTF
few,TRBD2,TRBJ2-3,TRBV5-1,TGCGCCAGCAGCTTGGGTATTAGCGGGGCCGAAGATACGCAGTATTTT,CASSLGISGAEDTQYF
-,TRBD2,TRBJ2-2,TRBV7-2,TGTGCCAGCAGCTTAGCAAGCGGGAGCCCCGGGGAGCTGTTTTTT,CASSLASGSPGELFF
many,-,TRBJ2-3,TRBV7-2,TGTGCCAGCAGCTTGTCGGCGATCACAGATACGCAGTATTTT,CASSLSAITDTQYF
few,-,TRBJ2-3,TRBV30,TGTGCCTGGAGTGCCCCCTCTGGAGATACGCAGTATTTT,CAWSAPSGDTQYF
-,-,TRBJ2-2,TRBV5-5,TGTGCCAGCAGCTTGGACATCGGAAAGAACACCGGGGAGCTGTTTTTT,CASSLDIGKNTGELFF
-,-,TRBJ2-1,TRBV7-9,TGTGCCGGCAGCCCCGGGTTCGGCGGGAACGATGAGCAGTTCTTC,CAGSPGFGGNDEQFF
-,-,TRBJ2-1,TRBV6-4,TGTGCCAGCAGTCCATCCACCCTCTTTGATGAGCAGTTCTTC,CASSPSTLFDEQFF
few,-,TRBJ1-2,TRBV4-3,TGCGCCAGCAGCCAAGATAGCGGGGCGCTTGGCTACACCTTC,CASSQDSGALGYTF
-,-,TRBJ2-5,TRBV14,TGTGCCAGCAGCCAAGACTGGAGGGCAGAGACCCAGTACTTC,CASSQDWRAETQYF
few,-,TRBJ2-1,TRBV20-1,TGCAGTGCTACCGAAAAGATTCGGAGGGATGAGCAGTTCTTC,CSATEKIRRDEQFF
-,-,TRBJ2-3,TRBV20-1,TGCAGTGCTAGGAACGCACTAGCCCCAGATACGCAGTATTTT,CSARNALAPDTQYF
few,-,TRBJ2-1,TRBV4-2,TGTGCCAGCAGCCCCGAAGCAGGTGAGCAGTTCTTC,CASSPEAGEQFF
few,-,TRBJ2-3,TRBV7-2,TGTGCCAGCAGCTCCCCTGGCAAATTCACAGATACGCAGTATTTT,CASSSPGKFTDTQYF
-,TRBD1,TRBJ2-7,TRBV12-3/TRBV12-4,TGTGCCAGCAGTACGGCGGACAGGGCCTACGAGCAGTACTTC,CASSTADRAYEQYF
few,-,TRBJ2-2,TRBV20-1,TGCAGTGCTAGAGATCAGCGTAGCGGGAACACCGGGGAGCTGTTTTTT,CSARDQRSGNTGELFF
-,-,TRBJ2-2,TRBV4-3,TGCGCCAGCAGCCAAGATGCCGGGGAACTCACCGGGGAGCTGTTTTTT,CASSQDAGELTGELFF
-,-,TRBJ1-2,TRBV6-2/TRBV6-3,TGTGCCAGCAGTTACTGGGTGCGGCAGGCCTTACAGTACGGCTACACCTTC,CASSYWVRQALQYGYTF
-,-,TRBJ2-1,TRBV27,TGTGCCAGCAGTCTCCAGGGGGAGGGACCATACAATGAGCAGTTCTTC,CASSLQGEGPYNEQFF
-,TRBD1,TRBJ2-7,TRBV12-3/TRBV12-4,TGTGCCAGCCAGAGACAGGGCTCCTACGAGCAGTACTTC,CASQRQGSYEQYF
few,TRBD1,TRBJ2-3,TRBV20-1,TGCAGTGCTAGAGAAGGGGGCGCAACGACAGATACGCAGTATTTT,CSAREGGATTDTQYF
many,-,TRBJ2-1,TRBV29-1,TGCAGCGTTAGGACAAGGTACAATGAGCAGTTCTTC,CSVRTRYNEQFF
-,-,TRBJ1-4,TRBV20-1,TGCAGTGCTCGATCAGGAGCAACTAATGAAAAACTGTTTTTT,CSARSGATNEKLFF
few,-,TRBJ1-5,TRBV20-1,TGCAGTGCTGACCCCTCCGACGGGCAACGTAAACAGCATTTT,CSADPSDGQRKQHF
-,TRBD2,TRBJ2-3,TRBV6-2/TRBV6-3,TGTGCCAGCAGACTAGCGGGCCGCTGGGGCACGCAGTATTTT,CASRLAGRWGTQYF
-,-,TRBJ2-7,TRBV10-3,TGTGCCATCAGTGACGGTTTAGCGGCCACGACCTACGAGCAGTACTTC,CAISDGLAATTYEQYF
few,-,TRBJ2-6,TRBV5-1,TGCGCCAGCAGCTTGGTCGTCACTATCGACTCTGGGGCCAACGTCCTGACTTTC,CASSLVVTIDSGANVLTF
few,TRBD2,TRBJ2-1,TRBV7-9,TGTGCCAGCAGCTTCGGGGAGCGGGAGTATGAGCAGTTCTTC,CASSFGEREYEQFF
-,TRBD1,TRBJ2-5,TRBV12-3/TRBV12-4,TGTGCCAGCAGACCGCAGGGGGCTGCAGAGACCCAGTACTTC,CASRPQGAAETQYF
few,-,TRBJ2-7,TRBV18,TGTGCCAGCTCTCCCAGCTTTCACGAGCAGTACTTC,CASSPSFHEQYF
many,-,TRBJ1-4,TRBV29-1,TGCAGCGTTGGGGAGCTGAAAGGGGCGGCTAATGAAAAACTGTTTTTT,CSVGELKGAANEKLFF
few,TRBD2,TRBJ2-7,TRBV4-3,TGCGCCAGCAGCCAAGATCCCAGGACTAGCGCCTACGAGCAGTACTTC,CASSQDPRTSAYEQYF
-,-,TRBJ2-5,TRBV6-5,TGTGCCAGCAGTTACGGGCAGGGTCGAAAGACCCAGTACTTC,CASSYGQGRKTQYF
few,-,TRBJ2-7,TRBV6-2/TRBV6-3,-,CASSYPSTSGYEQYF
-,-,TRBJ1-2,TRBV3-1,TGTGCCAGCAGCCAAGATGCCAGGGAACCCCTTCATGGCTACACCTTC,CASSQDAREPLHGYTF
few,-,TRBJ2-7,TRBV28,TGTGCCAGCAGTTTTGCAATGGGCTTCTCCTACGAGCAGTACTTC,CASSFAMGFSYEQYF
-,-,TRBJ1-2,TRBV7-2,TGTGCCAGCAGCTTAGGAACAGGGAGTCGGAGTGGCTACACCTTC,CASSLGTGSRSGYTF
-,-,TRBJ1-1,TRBV18,TGTGCCAGCTCACCAAGTGGGGGGCTTTGGAGCGACACTGAAGCTTTCTTT,CASSPSGGLWSDTEAFF
few,-,TRBJ1-6,TRBV12-3/TRBV12-4,TGTGCCAGCAGGCCAGGGGTTTCACCCCTCCACTTT,CASRPGVSPLHF
few,TRBD1,TRBJ2-1,TRBV11-3,TGTGCCAGCAGCGGACGAGGACAGGGTCGATCAGATGAGCAGTTCTTC,CASSGRGQGRSDEQFF
-,-,TRBJ1-3,TRBV15,TGTGCCACCAGCAGAGGAAAACAGTCTGGAAACACCATATATTTT,CATSRGKQSGNTIYF
-,-,TRBJ2-5,TRBV20-1,TGCAGTGCTAGAGACCCTAGACATGGGGAGACCCAGTACTTC,CSARDPRHGETQYF